Listed below are T cell receptor beta chains from one sample, sequenced in a study of long-term antiretroviral therapy in people with HIV. TCRdb keeps only in-frame clones here, not all; method: immunoSEQ multiplex PCR. The table has 20,000 or so clones, around four fifths seen once. The sample was unsorted PBMCs, taken 1.9 years after starting antiretroviral therapy. These receptors were obtained from a woman aged 50 to 60 with HIV. The CDR3 runs from the conserved cysteine through the conserved F or W.

cdr3_length v_call cdr3_aa
16 TRBV19 CASSLRQGVGNQPQHF
15 TRBV4-3 CASSQVRGGTTEAFF
15 TRBV4-3 CASSQVVQGGEKLFF
15 TRBV11-1 CASSIDGGNTGELFF
16 TRBV4-3 CASSQDLTGANYGYTF
13 TRBV7-2 CASSPRGGTEAFF
14 TRBV29-1 CSVGDPGQGYGYTF
17 TRBV12-5 CASGPLVGRGGSYEQYF
15 TRBV10-3 CAISERPGRGGEQYF
15 TRBV4-1 CASSQGFRDWTEAFF
14 TRBV6-5 CASSTGRGLAEAFF
11 TRBV27 CASRRGRTQYF
15 TRBV11-1 CASSPSTATGNTIYF
14 TRBV5-1 CASSLTGGLVELFF
12 TRBV28 CASLGGRNEQFF
15 TRBV7-2 CASTVSGGASETQYF
14 TRBV7-9 CASSHGQSLYGYTF
13 TRBV7-3 CASSPGPDQPQHF
14 TRBV15 CATQGQGGNQPQHF
13 TRBV2 CASSESLAGEQFF
13 TRBV28 CASKDTGSNEQFF
17 TRBV27 CASSFPLIAGGTYEQYF
15 TRBV4-3 CASSQDWDSTDTQYF
14 TRBV5-1 CASSFGTGSGEQYF
18 TRBV4-1 CASSQEGGQGKRYNEQFF
11 TRBV6-6 CASRLDNEQFF
17 TRBV4-3 CASSQDPSGGALDTQYF
14 TRBV28 CASRRGLKGNEQFF